This paragraph covers one T cell receptor (beta chain) sequence. The assay was immunoSEQ multiplex PCR, and TCRdb's table has in-frame clones only and misses some. The data show roughly 2,300 clones, 88% seen once. The V gene's germline CDR1 is MDHEN and CDR2 SYDVKM. Trimming at V came to 3 bases and at J to 5 bases, leaving 2 bases not matched to a gene. This CDR3 is 13 amino acids long. This record comes from a study of tumour-infiltrating T cells in Burkitt lymphoma. Study-wide context: Productive clonality predicted overall and progression-free survival.

The chain is built from TRBV28 and TRBJ1-2; 8 positions match TRBD1. The TCR sequence derives from a human donor with diffuse large B-cell lymphoma. The sample consisted of tumor tissue. The CDR3 spells CASSLNRGYGYTF. The CDR3 DNA reads as TGTGCCAGCAGTTTGAACAGGGGGTATGGCTACACCTTC.